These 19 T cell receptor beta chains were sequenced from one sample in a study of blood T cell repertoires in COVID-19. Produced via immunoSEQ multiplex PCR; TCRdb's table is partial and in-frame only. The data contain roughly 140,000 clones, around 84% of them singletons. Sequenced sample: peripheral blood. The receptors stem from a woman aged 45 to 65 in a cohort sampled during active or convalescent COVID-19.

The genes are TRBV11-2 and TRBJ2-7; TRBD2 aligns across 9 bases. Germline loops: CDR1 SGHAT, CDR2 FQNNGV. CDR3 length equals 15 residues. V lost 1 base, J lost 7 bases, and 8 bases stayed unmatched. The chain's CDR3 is CASSLAAGGLWEQYF. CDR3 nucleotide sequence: TGTGCCAGCAGCTTAGCGGCGGGGGGGCTTTGGGAGCAGTACTTC. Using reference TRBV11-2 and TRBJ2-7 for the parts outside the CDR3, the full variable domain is EAGVAQSPRYKIIEKRQSVAFWCNPISGHATLYWYQQILGQGPKLLIQFQNNGVVDDSQLPKDRFSAERLKGVDSTLKIQPAKLEDSAVYLCASSLAAGGLWEQYFGPGTRLTVT.

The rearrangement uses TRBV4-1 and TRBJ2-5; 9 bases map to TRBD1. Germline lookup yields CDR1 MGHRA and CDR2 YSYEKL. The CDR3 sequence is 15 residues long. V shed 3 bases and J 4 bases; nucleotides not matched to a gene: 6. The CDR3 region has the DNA TGCGCCAGCAGCCATGAGGACAGGGGAGGAGAGACCCAGTACTTC. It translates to CASSHEDRGGETQYF.

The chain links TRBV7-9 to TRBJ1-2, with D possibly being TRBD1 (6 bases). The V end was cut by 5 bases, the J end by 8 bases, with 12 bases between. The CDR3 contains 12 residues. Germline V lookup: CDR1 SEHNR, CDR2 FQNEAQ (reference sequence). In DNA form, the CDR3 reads TGTGCCAGCAGCGAAACAGGGAGAGGCTACACCTTC. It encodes CASSETGRGYTF.

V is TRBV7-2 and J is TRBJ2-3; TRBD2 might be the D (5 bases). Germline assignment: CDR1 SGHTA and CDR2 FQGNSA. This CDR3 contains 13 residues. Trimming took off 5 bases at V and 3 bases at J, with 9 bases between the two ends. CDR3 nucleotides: TGTGCCAGCAGCCAAACTAGAACAGATACGCAGTATTTT. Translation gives CASSQTRTDTQYF.

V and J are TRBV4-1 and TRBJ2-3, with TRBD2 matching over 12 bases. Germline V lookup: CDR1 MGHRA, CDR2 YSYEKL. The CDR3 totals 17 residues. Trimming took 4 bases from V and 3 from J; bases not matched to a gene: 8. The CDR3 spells CASSRRLAGGETDTQYF. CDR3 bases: TGCGCCAGCAGCCGACGGCTAGCGGGGGGGGAAACAGATACGCAGTATTTT.

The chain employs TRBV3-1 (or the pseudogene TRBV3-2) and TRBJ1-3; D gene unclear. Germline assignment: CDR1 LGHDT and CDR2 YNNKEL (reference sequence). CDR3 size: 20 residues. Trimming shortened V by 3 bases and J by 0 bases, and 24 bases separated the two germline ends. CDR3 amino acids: CASSHEASLTDRDSGNTIYF. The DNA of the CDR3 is TGTGCCAGCAGCCACGAAGCGTCGTTGACGGATAGAGACTCTGGAAACACCATATATTTT.

In DNA form, the CDR3 reads TGTGCCAGCTCACCTCAGACTAGCGGGGGTACAGATACGCAGTATTTT. Protein sequence: CASSPQTSGGTDTQYF. The gene calls are TRBV18 and TRBJ2-3; 12 bases fit TRBD2. Germline lookup yields CDR1 KGHSH and CDR2 LQKENI. The junction had 4 bases not matched to a gene; V was cut back by 3 bases and J by 3 bases. CDR3 length: 16 amino acids.

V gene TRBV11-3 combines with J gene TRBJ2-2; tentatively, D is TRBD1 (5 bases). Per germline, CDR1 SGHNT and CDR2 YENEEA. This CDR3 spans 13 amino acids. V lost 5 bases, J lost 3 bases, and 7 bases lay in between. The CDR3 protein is CASSQQDTGELFF. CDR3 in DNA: TGTGCCAGCAGCCAACAGGACACCGGGGAGCTGTTTTTT.

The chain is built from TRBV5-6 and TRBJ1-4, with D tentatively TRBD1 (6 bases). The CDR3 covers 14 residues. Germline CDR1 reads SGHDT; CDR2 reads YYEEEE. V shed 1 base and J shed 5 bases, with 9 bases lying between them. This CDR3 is CASSLQGFNEKLFF. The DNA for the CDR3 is TGTGCCAGCAGCTTGCAGGGGTTCAATGAAAAACTGTTTTTT.

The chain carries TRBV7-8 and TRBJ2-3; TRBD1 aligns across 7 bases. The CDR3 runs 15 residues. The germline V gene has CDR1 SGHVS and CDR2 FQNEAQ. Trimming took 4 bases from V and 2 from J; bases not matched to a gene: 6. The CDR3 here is CASSYDRVSTDTQYF. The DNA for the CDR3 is TGTGCCAGCAGCTACGACAGGGTATCCACAGATACGCAGTATTTT.

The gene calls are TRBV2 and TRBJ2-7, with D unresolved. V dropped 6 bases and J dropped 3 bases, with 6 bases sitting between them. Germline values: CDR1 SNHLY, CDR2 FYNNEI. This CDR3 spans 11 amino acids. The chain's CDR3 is CASRALYEQYF. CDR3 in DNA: TGTGCCAGCAGGGCCCTCTACGAGCAGTACTTC.

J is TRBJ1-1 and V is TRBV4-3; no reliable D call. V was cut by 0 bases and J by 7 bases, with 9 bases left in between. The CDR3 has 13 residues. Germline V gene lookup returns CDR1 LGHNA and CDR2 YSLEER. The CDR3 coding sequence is TGCGCCAGCAGCCAAGAAAGGCGGGGTGAAGCTTTCTTT. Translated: CASSQERRGEAFF.

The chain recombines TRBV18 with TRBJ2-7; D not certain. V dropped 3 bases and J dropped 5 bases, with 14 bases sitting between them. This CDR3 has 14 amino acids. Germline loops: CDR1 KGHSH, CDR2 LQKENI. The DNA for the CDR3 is TGTGCCAGCTCACCCCTAGGCGCGTTCGACGAGCAGTACTTC. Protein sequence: CASSPLGAFDEQYF.

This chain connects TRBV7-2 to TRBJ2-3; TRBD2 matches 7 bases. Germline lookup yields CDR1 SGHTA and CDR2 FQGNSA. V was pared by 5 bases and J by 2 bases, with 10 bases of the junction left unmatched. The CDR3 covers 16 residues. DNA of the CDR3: TGTGCCAGCAGCCCCCAGACTAGCACCGACACAGATACGCAGTATTTT. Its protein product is CASSPQTSTDTDTQYF.

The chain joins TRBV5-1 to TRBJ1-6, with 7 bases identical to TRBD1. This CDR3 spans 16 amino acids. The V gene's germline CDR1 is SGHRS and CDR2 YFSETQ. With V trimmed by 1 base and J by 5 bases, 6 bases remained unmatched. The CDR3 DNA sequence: TGCGCCAGCAGCTTGTTAGGGGGCCTGGATAATTCACCCCTCCACTTT. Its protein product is CASSLLGGLDNSPLHF.

The CDR3 sequence is CASSRTGAGEQYF. The CDR3 DNA sequence: TGTGCCAGCAGTCGGACAGGGGCGGGGGAGCAGTACTTC. The genes are TRBV6-5 and TRBJ2-7, with 9 bases lining up with TRBD1. Germline V gene lookup returns CDR1 MNHEY and CDR2 SVGAGI. The CDR3 has 13 amino acids. The V and J ends lost 5 bases and 7 bases, in that order; junction bases with no gene match: 6.

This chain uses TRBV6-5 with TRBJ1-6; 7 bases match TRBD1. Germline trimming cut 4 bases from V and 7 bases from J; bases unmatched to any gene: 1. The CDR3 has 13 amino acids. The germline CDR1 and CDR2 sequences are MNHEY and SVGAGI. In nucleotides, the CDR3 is TGTGCCAGCAGTTTGACAGGGAATTCACCCCTCCACTTT. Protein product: CASSLTGNSPLHF.

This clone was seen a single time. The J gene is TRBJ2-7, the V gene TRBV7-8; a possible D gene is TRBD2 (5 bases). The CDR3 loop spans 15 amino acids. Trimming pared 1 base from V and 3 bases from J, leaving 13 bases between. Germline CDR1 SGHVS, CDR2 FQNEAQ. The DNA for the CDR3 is TGTGCCAGCAGCTTAGATTCCAGCGGAGACTACGAGCAGTACTTC. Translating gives CASSLDSSGDYEQYF.

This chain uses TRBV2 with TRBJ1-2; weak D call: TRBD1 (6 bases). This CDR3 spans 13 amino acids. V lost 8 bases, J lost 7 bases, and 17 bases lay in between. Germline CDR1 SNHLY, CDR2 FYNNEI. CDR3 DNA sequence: TGTGCCAGCGGCCCACAGGGTTCTGGTGGCTACACCTTC. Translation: CASGPQGSGGYTF.